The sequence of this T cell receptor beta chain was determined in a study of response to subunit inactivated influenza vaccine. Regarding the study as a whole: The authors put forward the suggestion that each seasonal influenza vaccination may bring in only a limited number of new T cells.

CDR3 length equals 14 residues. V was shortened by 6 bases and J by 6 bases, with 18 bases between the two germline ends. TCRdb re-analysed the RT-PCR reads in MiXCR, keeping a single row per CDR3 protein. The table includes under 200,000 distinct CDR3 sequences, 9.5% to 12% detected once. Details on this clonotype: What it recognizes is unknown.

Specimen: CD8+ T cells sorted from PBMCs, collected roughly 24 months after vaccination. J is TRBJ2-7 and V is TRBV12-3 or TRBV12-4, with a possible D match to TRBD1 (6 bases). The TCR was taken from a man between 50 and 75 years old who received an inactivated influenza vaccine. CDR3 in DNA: TGTGCCAGCAGCCGTCGGACAGAAACCCCCGAGCAGTACTTC. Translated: CASSRRTETPEQYF.